This TCR beta chain originates from a study of tumor and adjacent non-tumor tissue in lung cancer. Three rounds of nested PCR, following a modified ARM-PCR protocol, produced the TCRbeta library. TCRdb re-called the multiplex PCR reads through MiXCR, storing one row per CDR3 protein. The data hold 200,000 to 250,000 distinct CDR3 sequences, with 71% observed a single time. The germline V gene encodes CDR1 SEHNR and CDR2 FQNEAQ (reference sequence). This CDR3 contains 19 residues. The template was RNA from unsorted bulk tissue. Notes on this clonotype: A read error may produce the germline difference seen at one junction end.

The chain links TRBV7-9 to TRBJ1-6, with TRBD1 matching over 11 bases. The receptor's source is a man aged 60 to 69 with non-small cell lung cancer. Sequencing used lung tumor tissue. The CDR3 DNA sequence: TGTGCCAGAAGCTTAGCCCTTCGCCACGGACAGGGGGCGTATTCACCCCTCCACTTT. The encoded protein is CARSLALRHGQGAYSPLHF.